The text below deals with one T cell receptor (beta chain). Some clones are missing from TCRdb's copy, which holds only in-frame ones; the method was immunoSEQ multiplex PCR. The repertoire holds around 30,000 clones, about 85% seen once, with roughly 3.5% in the top ten. The sample is drawn from a study of PD-1 blockade in mismatch repair-deficient tumors. Germline lookup yields CDR1 KGHSH and CDR2 LQKENI. V was clipped by 3 bases and J by 0 bases, with 17 bases between them. The CDR3 has 17 residues. This receptor was taken from an adult with mismatch repair-deficient cancer. The input for sequencing was PBMCs, taken less than 7 weeks after starting pembrolizumab. The chain recombines TRBV18 with TRBJ1-1; D may be TRBD1 (6 bases). Here the CDR3 DNA reads TGTGCCAGCTCACCCCTGATGGGGGCGGGCATGAACACTGAAGCTTTCTTT. This codes for CASSPLMGAGMNTEAFF.